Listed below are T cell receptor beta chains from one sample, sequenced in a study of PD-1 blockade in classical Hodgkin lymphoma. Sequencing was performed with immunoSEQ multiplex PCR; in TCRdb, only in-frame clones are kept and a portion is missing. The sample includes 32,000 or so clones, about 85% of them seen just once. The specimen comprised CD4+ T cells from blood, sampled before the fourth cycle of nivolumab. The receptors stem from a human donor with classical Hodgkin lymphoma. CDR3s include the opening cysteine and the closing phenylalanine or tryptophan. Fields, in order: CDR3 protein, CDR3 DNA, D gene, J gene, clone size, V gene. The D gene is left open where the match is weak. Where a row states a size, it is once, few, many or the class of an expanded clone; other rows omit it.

CASSPRGPNSYEQYF	TGTGCCAGCAGCCCACGGGGACCGAACTCCTACGAGCAGTACTTC	.	TRBJ2-7	.	TRBV11-2
CASSLNRVGGSSYEQYF	TGTGCCAGCAGTTTAAACAGGGTGGGGGGAAGCTCCTACGAGCAGTACTTC	.	TRBJ2-7	.	TRBV28
CASSLRRDNSRSYEQYF	TGTGCCAGCAGTTTACGCCGGGACAACTCAAGATCCTACGAGCAGTACTTC	.	TRBJ2-7	.	TRBV28
CASSQVVGLNTGELFF	TGTGCCAGCAGCCAAGTCGTGGGGCTGAACACCGGGGAGCTGTTTTTT	.	TRBJ2-2	few	TRBV4-2
CASSEEQAYEQYF	TGTGCCAGCAGTGAAGAACAGGCCTACGAGCAGTACTTC	.	TRBJ2-7	.	TRBV2
CASGTAFTDTQYF	TGTGCCAGCGGGACCGCCTTCACAGATACGCAGTATTTT	.	TRBJ2-3	once	TRBV19
CASSAPGQGRDTIYF	TGTGCCAGCAGTGCTCCTGGGCAGGGTCGCGACACCATATATTTT	.	TRBJ1-3	few	TRBV6-1
CASSTGQHQPQHF	TGTGCCAGTAGTACGGGACAGCACCAGCCCCAGCATTTT	TRBD1	TRBJ1-5	few	TRBV19
CASSSDRTNYGYTF	TGTGCCAGCAGCTCGGACCGCACCAATTATGGCTACACCTTC	.	TRBJ1-2	.	TRBV5-4
CASRGRPQETQYF	TGTGCCAGTAGGGGACGCCCCCAAGAGACCCAGTACTTC	.	TRBJ2-5	.	TRBV19
CASSYNGGPDTDTQYF	TGTGCCAGCAGTTACAACGGGGGACCAGACACAGATACGCAGTATTTT	.	TRBJ2-3	.	TRBV6-5
CASSRTSGQETQYF	TGTGCCAGTAGTAGGACTAGCGGCCAAGAGACCCAGTACTTC	TRBD2	TRBJ2-5	.	TRBV19
CATSDPVGEQYF	TGTGCCACCAGTGACCCCGTTGGCGAGCAGTACTTC	.	TRBJ2-7	.	TRBV6-4
CASAGTSGGFSYEQYF	TGTGCCAGCGCCGGGACTAGCGGGGGGTTTTCCTACGAGCAGTACTTC	TRBD2	TRBJ2-7	.	TRBV2
CASRLSGTGASYEQYF	TGCGCCAGCAGATTATCGGGGACAGGGGCTTCCTACGAGCAGTACTTC	TRBD1	TRBJ2-7	.	TRBV5-1
CASSQTPDSYYEQYF	TGCGCCAGCAGCCAAACCCCGGACTCGTACTACGAGCAGTACTTC	.	TRBJ2-7	.	TRBV4-1
CASSLEAQGFKTQYF	TGTGCCAGCAGCTTAGAGGCCCAGGGTTTCAAGACCCAGTACTTC	.	TRBJ2-5	.	TRBV11-2
CASSKVGPTRKTLFYEQYF	TGTGCCAGCAGCAAAGTGGGACCGACGAGGAAAACGTTGTTCTACGAGCAGTACTTC	.	TRBJ2-7	.	TRBV21-1
CASRTLAANTGELFF	TGTGCCAGCAGAACGCTAGCGGCGAACACCGGGGAGCTGTTTTTT	TRBD2	TRBJ2-2	.	TRBV6-5
CASRQSLSTEAFF	TGCGCCAGCAGACAGTCCCTGAGCACTGAAGCTTTCTTT	.	TRBJ1-1	.	TRBV10-1
CASSQGVDQPQHF	TGCGCCAGCAGCCAAGGGGTTGATCAGCCCCAGCATTTT	.	TRBJ1-5	.	TRBV4-1
CASSLGVGETQYF	TGTGCCAGCAGCTTGGGAGTTGGGGAGACCCAGTACTTC	.	TRBJ2-5	.	TRBV5-6
CSVVGGTGANVLTF	TGCAGCGTTGTTGGGGGAACTGGGGCCAACGTCCTGACTTTC	.	TRBJ2-6	.	TRBV29-1
CASSELGGRAEAFF	TGTGCCAGCAGTGAGTTGGGGGGTAGGGCTGAAGCTTTCTTT	.	TRBJ1-1	.	TRBV7-2
CASSLLQGSNEQFF	TGCGCCAGCAGCTTGCTTCAGGGTAGCAATGAGCAGTTCTTC	.	TRBJ2-1	.	TRBV5-1
CSVVVPTRGEQFF	TGCAGCGTTGTAGTCCCGACAAGGGGGGAGCAGTTCTTC	.	TRBJ2-1	.	TRBV29-1
CASRGQDYSGNTIYF	TGTGCCAGTAGGGGACAGGATTACTCTGGAAACACCATATATTTT	TRBD1	TRBJ1-3	.	TRBV19
CASPWLGHQPQHF	TGTGCCAGTCCGTGGTTGGGGCATCAGCCCCAGCATTTT	.	TRBJ1-5	.	TRBV2
CAISESITSGGAGAKNIQYF	TGTGCCATCAGTGAGTCGATAACTAGCGGGGGGGCCGGGGCCAAAAACATTCAGTACTTC	TRBD2	TRBJ2-4	.	TRBV10-3
CASSLSSGRFTDTQYF	TGTGCCAGCAGTTTAAGTTCGGGCAGATTCACAGATACGCAGTATTTT	.	TRBJ2-3	.	TRBV28
CASSFESSTYEQYF	TGTGCCAGCAGCTTTGAATCCTCTACCTACGAGCAGTACTTC	.	TRBJ2-7	.	TRBV5-4
CASSIGFVVQGQETQYF	TGTGCCAGTAGTATAGGGTTTGTGGTACAGGGACAAGAGACCCAGTACTTC	.	TRBJ2-5	.	TRBV19
CASQGGTGWTDTQYF	TGTGCCAGCCAGGGGGGGACAGGGTGGACAGATACGCAGTATTTT	TRBD1	TRBJ2-3	.	TRBV11-1
CASSRASNQPQHF	TGTGCCAGCAGCCGGGCCAGCAATCAGCCCCAGCATTTT	.	TRBJ1-5	.	TRBV28
CASSERDSGGYGYTF	TGTGCCAGCAGTGAACGGGACAGTGGGGGGTATGGCTACACCTTC	TRBD1	TRBJ1-2	.	TRBV6-1
CASSPTRTAAYEQYF	TGTGCCAGCAGCCCAACGAGGACGGCAGCCTACGAGCAGTACTTC	.	TRBJ2-7	.	TRBV5-5
CSVGGTGNTGELFF	TGCAGCGTTGGTGGGACAGGCAACACCGGGGAGCTGTTTTTT	TRBD1	TRBJ2-2	.	TRBV29-1
CASSRSSEYEQYF	TGCGCCAGCAGCCGAAGCTCCGAATACGAGCAGTACTTC	.	TRBJ2-7	once	TRBV4-1
CASSIVGGGPGEQFF	TGTGCCAGTAGTATAGTAGGGGGAGGGCCAGGTGAGCAGTTCTTC	.	TRBJ2-1	.	TRBV19
CASSPTTGGYQETQYF	TGTGCCAGCTCACCTACGACAGGGGGTTACCAAGAGACCCAGTACTTC	TRBD1	TRBJ2-5	.	TRBV18
CASSQGVWGTGRGGELFF	TGTGCCAGCAGCCAAGGGGTCTGGGGGACAGGACGGGGCGGGGAGCTGTTTTTT	TRBD1	TRBJ2-2	.	TRBV4-2
CASSSPQGSGANVLTF	TGTGCCAGCAGTTCACCACAGGGTTCTGGGGCCAACGTCCTGACTTTC	.	TRBJ2-6	.	TRBV27
CSVAPGSSTDTQYF	TGCAGCGTCGCCCCGGGATCTAGCACAGATACGCAGTATTTT	.	TRBJ2-3	.	TRBV29-1
CATSRESLAGFIVNEQFF	TGTGCCACCAGCAGAGAAAGTCTAGCGGGGTTTATAGTAAATGAGCAGTTCTTC	TRBD2	TRBJ2-1	.	TRBV15
CSVTGADTQYF	TGCAGCGTAACAGGGGCAGATACGCAGTATTTT	TRBD1	TRBJ2-3	once	TRBV29-1
CASSANGQGHNSPLHF	TGTGCCAGCAGTGCCAACGGACAGGGGCATAATTCACCCCTCCACTTT	TRBD1	TRBJ1-6	few	TRBV27
CASSVRRAYEQYF	TGTGCCAGCAGTGTCAGGAGGGCCTACGAGCAGTACTTC	.	TRBJ2-7	.	TRBV2
CASTIQGANNQPQHF	TGTGCCAGTACAATACAGGGGGCTAACAATCAGCCCCAGCATTTT	TRBD1	TRBJ1-5	.	TRBV19
CASKTSGETDTQYF	TGTGCCAGCAAGACTAGCGGGGAGACAGATACGCAGTATTTT	TRBD2	TRBJ2-3	.	TRBV5-4
CASSPGLLTGELFF	TGTGCCAGCTCACCGGGACTTCTCACCGGGGAGCTGTTTTTT	.	TRBJ2-2	.	TRBV18
CASSLAGGTSTDTQYF	TGTGCCAGCAGCTTGGCGGGGGGGACTAGCACAGATACGCAGTATTTT	TRBD2	TRBJ2-3	.	TRBV5-5
CASSPKDGGQGYGYTF	TGTGCCAGCAGCCCCAAAGATGGGGGGCAAGGCTATGGCTACACCTTC	.	TRBJ1-2	.	TRBV21-1
CASSQDHPGASYNEQFF	TGCGCCAGCAGCCAAGATCACCCAGGGGCCTCCTACAATGAGCAGTTCTTC	.	TRBJ2-1	.	TRBV4-1
CAISPGTFMNTEAFF	TGTGCCATCAGTCCCGGGACATTCATGAACACTGAAGCTTTCTTT	.	TRBJ1-1	.	TRBV10-3